The TCR beta chain described here comes from a study of blood T cell repertoires in COVID-19. Background on the study: COVID-19 samples collected from the United States, Italy and Spain covered acute and convalescent phases. From T cells, B-cell-depleted T cells, or PBMCs came the material, which was cDNA or gDNA.

Per the study methods: Amplification from reference gene primers served as the basis for estimated nucleated cell counts. TCRdb's table, derived via immunoSEQ multiplex PCR, lists solely in-frame clones and lacks some. D and trimming come from the DNA, and the V and J calls and clone size come from that table. The sample consists of around 190,000 clones, 70% to 90% of them appearing once. CDR1 and CDR2 (germline): SGHTS, YDEGEE. Trimming pared 4 bases from V and 7 bases from J, leaving 15 bases between. The CDR3 extends over 14 amino acids. Enrollment of patients from Seattle took place during active infection, with longitudinal follow-up.

The sample comprised peripheral blood. The sequence came from a man aged 50-60 years with COVID-19, enrolled during active disease. The rearrangement joins TRBV5-8 to TRBJ1-5; D uncertain. The CDR3 bases are TGTGCCAGCAGCGCCGACGTCTCGGGACAGCCCCAGCATTTT. Residues: CASSADVSGQPQHF.